Listed below are T cell receptor beta chains from one sample, sequenced in a study of graft-versus-host responses after intestinal transplantation. This table comes from immunoSEQ multiplex PCR, and its TCRdb copy is limited to in-frame clones, with some not included. Among under 90,000 clones listed, about nine tenths were seen once. Sample: PBMCs, taken 98 days after intestinal transplantation. The source is a human patient who received an intestinal transplant, so some T cells may come from the graft donor. CDR3s include the opening cysteine and the closing phenylalanine or tryptophan. Each record gives: D gene, V gene, clone size, J gene, CDR3 DNA, CDR3 protein. The D gene is left open where the match is weak. The size field is filled for only some rows; it gives once, few, many or a size class.

D: -; V: TRBV28; size: -; J: TRBJ1-5; DNA: TGTGCCAGCAGGACCCGGGACGGGATAAATCAGCCCCAGCATTTT; CDR3: CASRTRDGINQPQHF
D: -; V: TRBV23-1; size: -; J: TRBJ2-5; DNA: TGCGCCAGCAGTTCCAATCGGTCGGGAAAAGAGACCCAGTACTTC; CDR3: CASSSNRSGKETQYF
D: TRBD2; V: TRBV5-1; size: -; J: TRBJ2-5; DNA: TGCGCCAGCAGCTTGGGATGGGGCGGGGGGCCCAGTCGAGAGACCCAGTACTTC; CDR3: CASSLGWGGGPSRETQYF
D: -; V: TRBV28; size: -; J: TRBJ2-7; DNA: TGTGCCAGCAGGGGCCTCTACGAGCAGTACTTC; CDR3: CASRGLYEQYF
D: -; V: TRBV18; size: -; J: TRBJ1-5; DNA: TGTGCCAGCTCACCCACCGGAGGGAGCAATCAGCCCCAGCATTTT; CDR3: CASSPTGGSNQPQHF
D: TRBD2; V: TRBV10-2; size: few; J: TRBJ2-7; DNA: TGCGCCAGCAGTGGGTTAGCGGGACCCTACGAGCAGTACTTC; CDR3: CASSGLAGPYEQYF
D: TRBD2; V: TRBV6-1; size: -; J: TRBJ2-1; DNA: TGTGCCAGCACCCATGGCGGGGGGGCTCAGAATGAGCAGTTCTTC; CDR3: CASTHGGGAQNEQFF
D: -; V: TRBV19; size: few; J: TRBJ1-3; DNA: TGTGCCAGTAGTACCTGGACGGTTAGAAACACCATATATTTT; CDR3: CASSTWTVRNTIYF
D: -; V: TRBV7-9; size: -; J: TRBJ1-4; DNA: TGTGCCAGCAGCTCATCGACCCTGGGCAGGACCTATAATGAAAAACTGTTTTTT; CDR3: CASSSSTLGRTYNEKLFF
D: -; V: TRBV5-1; size: -; J: TRBJ1-3; DNA: TGCGCCAGCAGCGTGGGACACGGCACCTCTGGAAACACCATATATTTT; CDR3: CASSVGHGTSGNTIYF
D: -; V: TRBV5-6; size: -; J: TRBJ2-2; DNA: TGTGCCAGCAGCTTGGACGGGCAATTCCCCGGGGAGCTGTTTTTT; CDR3: CASSLDGQFPGELFF
D: TRBD1; V: TRBV2; size: -; J: TRBJ1-1; DNA: TGTGCCAGCAGTCTTACCGGGACAGTGGCGAGGGGCACTGAAGCTTTCTTT; CDR3: CASSLTGTVARGTEAFF
D: -; V: TRBV9; size: -; J: TRBJ2-1; DNA: TGTGCCAGCAGCGAGGACTACTCCTACAATGAGCAGTTCTTC; CDR3: CASSEDYSYNEQFF
D: TRBD1; V: TRBV19; size: -; J: TRBJ2-1; DNA: TGTGCCAGATCCACCGGGACAGGGACGGATGAGCAGTTCTTC; CDR3: CARSTGTGTDEQFF
D: -; V: TRBV25-1; size: -; J: TRBJ2-2; DNA: TGTGCCAGCAGTGGACAGGGAGGGGGGGAGCTGTTTTTT; CDR3: CASSGQGGGELFF
D: TRBD2; V: TRBV6-4; size: once; J: TRBJ2-1; DNA: TGTGCCAACAAGAGGCCTGACGGGAGGGGGGGTAATGAGCAGTTCTTC; CDR3: CANKRPDGRGGNEQFF
D: -; V: TRBV5-1; size: -; J: TRBJ1-2; DNA: TGCGCCAGCAGCCCTGGACTGACACGGGCCCTCGGGCACAACTATGGCTACACCTTC; CDR3: CASSPGLTRALGHNYGYTF
D: -; V: TRBV30; size: -; J: TRBJ1-4; DNA: TGTGCCTGGAGTGTACCAAGGAGGAGCGCAACTAATGAAAAACTGTTTTTT; CDR3: CAWSVPRRSATNEKLFF
D: -; V: TRBV5-7; size: -; J: TRBJ2-6; DNA: TGTGCCAGCGGGTGGGAGGGGGCCATCTCTGGGGCCAACGTCCTGACTTTC; CDR3: CASGWEGAISGANVLTF
D: -; V: TRBV4-1; size: -; J: TRBJ2-7; DNA: TGCGCCAGCAGCCAAGTAATGGACTACGAGCAGTACTTC; CDR3: CASSQVMDYEQYF
D: -; V: TRBV5-8; size: once; J: TRBJ2-1; DNA: TGTGCCAGCAGCTGTACCCAGGGGGGGAGGTACGAGGATGAGCAGTTCTTC; CDR3: CASSCTQGGRYEDEQFF
D: -; V: TRBV5-5; size: -; J: TRBJ2-1; DNA: TGTGCCAGCAGCCCCCGGGACACCAATCGGCAGTTCTTC; CDR3: CASSPRDTNRQFF
D: TRBD1; V: TRBV6-5; size: once; J: TRBJ2-7; DNA: TGTGCCAGCAGTTACTCGACGGGACAGGGCGAGCAGTACTTC; CDR3: CASSYSTGQGEQYF
D: TRBD2; V: TRBV7-8; size: -; J: TRBJ2-2; DNA: TGTGCCAGCAGCTTACGGGAAGTAACTAGCGGGATCAACACCGGGGAGCTGTTTTTT; CDR3: CASSLREVTSGINTGELFF
D: -; V: TRBV28; size: -; J: TRBJ1-1; DNA: TGTGCCAGCAGTCAGAGGACTGAAGCTTTCTTT; CDR3: CASSQRTEAFF
D: -; V: TRBV5-6; size: -; J: TRBJ2-5; DNA: TGTGCCAGCAGCTCGCAACGGCCAGGGGAGACCCAGTACTTC; CDR3: CASSSQRPGETQYF
D: -; V: TRBV4-1; size: -; J: TRBJ2-5; DNA: TGCGCCAGCAGCCAAGTGACAGTTCAAGAGACCCAGTACTTC; CDR3: CASSQVTVQETQYF
D: -; V: TRBV5-1; size: once; J: TRBJ2-2; DNA: TGCGCCAGCACTGGGCCGGGGATCGGGGAGCTGTTTTTT; CDR3: CASTGPGIGELFF
D: -; V: TRBV29-1; size: few; J: TRBJ1-1; DNA: TGCAGCGCGCTGGGGGGGTCCGGGGCTGAAGCTTTCTTT; CDR3: CSALGGSGAEAFF
D: -; V: TRBV4-1; size: -; J: TRBJ2-2; DNA: TGCGCCAGCAGCCAGGGGGGGACAGCGAACACCGGGGAGCTGTTTTTT; CDR3: CASSQGGTANTGELFF
D: TRBD2; V: TRBV6-5; size: once; J: TRBJ2-1; DNA: TGTGCCAGCAGTAGGGGGACTAGCGTATTCAATGAGCAGTTCTTC; CDR3: CASSRGTSVFNEQFF
D: -; V: TRBV30; size: -; J: TRBJ1-2; DNA: TGTGCCTGGAGGGGGGGTGGATTGGGCCTCAACTATGGCTACACCTTC; CDR3: CAWRGGGLGLNYGYTF
D: -; V: TRBV6-1; size: -; J: TRBJ2-7; DNA: TGTGCCAGCAGCCAGCCTCAATCCGAGCAGTACTTC; CDR3: CASSQPQSEQYF
D: -; V: TRBV6-1; size: few; J: TRBJ1-2; DNA: TGTGCCAGCATACAGTACTATGGCTACACCTTC; CDR3: CASIQYYGYTF
D: -; V: TRBV14; size: -; J: TRBJ1-3; DNA: TGTGCCAGCAGCCAAGTATGGGGGTTTGGAAACACCATATATTTT; CDR3: CASSQVWGFGNTIYF
D: -; V: TRBV29-1; size: -; J: TRBJ2-3; DNA: TGCAGCGTTGCTCTAGCCCAAGATACGCAGTATTTT; CDR3: CSVALAQDTQYF
D: TRBD1; V: TRBV5-6; size: -; J: TRBJ2-1; DNA: TGTGCCAGCAGCCTGGACAGGGGTTACAATGAGCAGTTCTTC; CDR3: CASSLDRGYNEQFF
D: -; V: TRBV6-5; size: few; J: TRBJ1-5; DNA: TGTGCCAGCAGTTACCTGGACAATCAGCCCCAGCATTTT; CDR3: CASSYLDNQPQHF
D: TRBD2; V: TRBV5-1; size: -; J: TRBJ2-2; DNA: TGCGCCAGCAGCTTGGAGACGGGAGGCACCGGGGAGCTGTTTTTT; CDR3: CASSLETGGTGELFF
D: TRBD1; V: TRBV28; size: -; J: TRBJ1-5; DNA: TGTGCCAGCAGTTTGGGCCGGGACAGGGGTTGGATTCAGCCCCAGCATTTT; CDR3: CASSLGRDRGWIQPQHF
D: -; V: TRBV5-4; size: -; J: TRBJ2-1; DNA: TGTGCCAGCAGCTTGGGGGGACAAGCCCCCGATGAGCAGTTCTTC; CDR3: CASSLGGQAPDEQFF
D: -; V: TRBV30; size: once; J: TRBJ1-1; DNA: TGTGCCTGGAGTGCACCGGGATCTGGGACTGAAGCTTTCTTT; CDR3: CAWSAPGSGTEAFF
D: -; V: TRBV15; size: -; J: TRBJ1-5; DNA: TGTGCCACCAGCAGAGATCGTACGGGCAATCAGCCCCAGCATTTT; CDR3: CATSRDRTGNQPQHF
D: TRBD2; V: TRBV19; size: -; J: TRBJ2-7; DNA: TGTGCCAGTAGTGATACTAGCGGACCCTACGAGCAGTACTTC; CDR3: CASSDTSGPYEQYF
D: -; V: TRBV29-1; size: -; J: TRBJ2-7; DNA: TGCAGCGTTGATGCAGGGGGGAGCTACGAGCAGTACTTC; CDR3: CSVDAGGSYEQYF
D: -; V: TRBV5-6; size: -; J: TRBJ2-5; DNA: TGTGCCAGCAGCTTGATGGCAGAAGAGACCCAGTACTTC; CDR3: CASSLMAEETQYF
D: TRBD1; V: TRBV10-3; size: -; J: TRBJ2-3; DNA: TGTGCCGCCCAGGGGGCCCGCACAGATACGCAGTATTTT; CDR3: CAAQGARTDTQYF
D: -; V: TRBV5-1; size: -; J: TRBJ2-7; DNA: TGCGCCAGCAGCTTGGCCGTCAGGGGAGGGTTGGGGTACGAGCAGTACTTC; CDR3: CASSLAVRGGLGYEQYF
D: TRBD2; V: TRBV7-9; size: -; J: TRBJ2-1; DNA: TGTGCCAGCAGCTCAGCCCTAGCGGGAGGGCCAAATGAGCAGTTCTTC; CDR3: CASSSALAGGPNEQFF
D: TRBD1; V: TRBV6-5; size: once; J: TRBJ1-1; DNA: TGTGCCAGCAGTTACGAAGGGGGCCTGAACACTGAAGCTTTCTTT; CDR3: CASSYEGGLNTEAFF
D: -; V: TRBV11-2; size: -; J: TRBJ2-3; DNA: TGTGCCAGCAGCTTAGAGACTAGATGGGAGATCACAGATACGCAGTATTTT; CDR3: CASSLETRWEITDTQYF
D: -; V: TRBV25-1; size: once; J: TRBJ2-3; DNA: TGTGCCAGCAGTGTAAGGGGGACAGATACGCAGTATTTT; CDR3: CASSVRGTDTQYF